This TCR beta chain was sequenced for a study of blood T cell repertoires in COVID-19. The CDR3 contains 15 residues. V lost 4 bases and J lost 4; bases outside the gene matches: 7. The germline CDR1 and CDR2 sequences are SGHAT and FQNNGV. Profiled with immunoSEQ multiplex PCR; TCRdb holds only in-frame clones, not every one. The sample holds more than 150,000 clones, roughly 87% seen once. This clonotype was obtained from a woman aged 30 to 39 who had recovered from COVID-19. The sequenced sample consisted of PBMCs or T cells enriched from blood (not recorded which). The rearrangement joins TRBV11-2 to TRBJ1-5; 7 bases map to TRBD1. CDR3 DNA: TGTGCCAGCAGCTCACAGGACAGGCCGAATCAGCCCCAGCATTTT. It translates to CASSSQDRPNQPQHF.